This T cell receptor beta chain derives from a study of cytomegalovirus exposure and HLA in healthy donors. Turning to the study itself: Earlier results showed approximately 110 million unique TCR beta sequences derived from some 190 million T cells.

The PCR was carried out with 60 Vbeta primers and 13 Jbeta primers. The data were produced by immunoSEQ multiplex PCR, yet TCRdb's version contains in-frame clones alone and is incomplete. Found here are 90,000 or so clones, around 80% of them singletons; the top ten hold roughly 32%. CDR1 is MNHEY and CDR2 is SVGAGI in the germline V gene. Trimming removed 5 bases from V and 4 bases from J; junction bases left unmatched: 2. The CDR3 extends over 14 amino acids. The chain joins TRBV6-5 to TRBJ2-2; 9 bases are a match to TRBD2. The sequence was collected from a man aged 50 to 59 in good health and CMV-seropositive. The material sequenced was PBMCs. CDR3 in DNA: TGTGCCAGCAGTGCGGGAGGGGTCACCGGGGAGCTGTTTTTT. The encoded protein is CASSAGGVTGELFF.